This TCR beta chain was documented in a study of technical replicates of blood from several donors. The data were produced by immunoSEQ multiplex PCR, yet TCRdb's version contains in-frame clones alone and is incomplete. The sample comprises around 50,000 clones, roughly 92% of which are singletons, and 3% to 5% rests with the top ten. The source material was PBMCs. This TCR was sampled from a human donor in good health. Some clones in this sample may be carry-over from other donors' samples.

CDR3 coding DNA: TGTGCCTGGGCCGGGACAGGGGGTGGCTACACCTTC. It is translated as CAWAGTGGGYTF. The rearrangement links TRBV30 to TRBJ1-2, with TRBD1 identical over 11 bases. CDR3 size: 12 residues. The germline gives CDR1 GTSNPN, CDR2 SVGIG (reference sequence). V shed 5 bases and J 7 bases; nucleotides not matched to a gene: 3.